These 31 T cell receptor beta chains were sequenced from one sample in a study of spatial heterogeneity in lung cancer. Time point reported: sample taken at primary tumor resection. TCRdb reprocessed the 5' RACE reads via MiXCR and lists one record per CDR3 protein. The repertoire holds some 78,000 distinct CDR3 sequences, with approximately 8.1% as singletons. The material sequenced was PBMCs, taken at surgery. These receptors came from a male donor with early-stage non-small cell lung cancer.

This clonotype was seen a handful of times. Written as DNA, the CDR3 is TGTGCCAGCAGTTACCCGGGAGGGGTGGGCAATCAGCCCCAGCATTTT. Translated, it gives CASSYPGGVGNQPQHF. The chain is built from TRBV6-2 or TRBV6-3 and TRBJ1-5; D is perhaps TRBD1 (5 bases). This CDR3 is built from 16 residues. Trimming stripped 2 bases from V and 2 bases from J, with 13 bases between. Per germline, CDR1 MNHEY and CDR2 SVGEGT.

There are many counts of this clonotype. V usage is TRBV5-1 and J usage is TRBJ1-4, with TRBD1 as a possible D gene (5 bases). This CDR3 region has 14 residues. Germline V gene sequence: CDR1 SGHRS, CDR2 YFSETQ. V was pared by 6 bases and J by 0 bases, with 9 bases between. Written as DNA, the CDR3 is TGCGCCAGCAAAGAGGGGACAACTAATGAAAAACTGTTTTTT. The encoded protein is CASKEGTTNEKLFF. Using reference TRBV5-1 and TRBJ1-4 for the parts outside the CDR3, the full variable domain is KAGVTQTPRYLIKTRGQQVTLSCSPISGHRSVSWYQQTPGQGLQFLFEYFSETQRNKGNFPGRFSGRQFSNSRSEMNVSTLELGDSALYLCASKEGTTNEKLFFGSGTQLSVL.

This clonotype was detected only once. This chain links TRBV19 with TRBJ1-1; D gene unclear. Trimming pared 5 bases from V and 4 bases from J, leaving 17 bases between. The CDR3 has 15 amino acids. The germline gives CDR1 LNHDA, CDR2 SQIVND (reference sequence). The CDR3, as DNA: TGTGCCAGTAGTGCTACCTACCCGCAGGTCACTGAAGCTTTCTTT. This gives the protein CASSATYPQVTEAFF.

This clonotype occurred many times. The rearrangement uses TRBV10-3 and TRBJ2-7; D gene uncertain. Germline lookup yields CDR1 ENHRY and CDR2 SYGVKD. Trimming took off 3 bases at V and 2 bases at J, with 8 bases between the two ends. The CDR3 runs 13 residues. DNA for the CDR3: TGTGCCATCAGTGACCCCCAGGCCTACGAGCAGTACTTC. Its translation: CAISDPQAYEQYF.

This clonotype was recorded at least ten times. V is TRBV29-1 and J is TRBJ1-5; D unclear. The CDR3 is 13 residues long. Germline V gene sequence: CDR1 SQVTM, CDR2 ANQGSEA. V lost 4 bases, J lost 2 bases, and 9 bases lay in between. CDR3 in amino acids: CSVGGLGNQPQHF. The CDR3 region has the DNA TGCAGCGTTGGGGGTTTAGGCAATCAGCCCCAGCATTTT.

The table lists this clonotype with a few counts. The CDR3 nucleotides read TGTGCCAGCTCGTCGGACAGGGGAACTGAAGCTTTCTTT. It codes for CASSSDRGTEAFF. The chain links TRBV18 to TRBJ1-1, with 9 bases that match TRBD1. Germline V gene sequence: CDR1 KGHSH, CDR2 LQKENI. Trimming took 6 bases from V and 5 from J; bases not matched to a gene: 4. The CDR3 is made up of 13 amino acids.

The table lists this clonotype with many counts. V usage is TRBV7-2 and J usage is TRBJ2-6; 8 nucleotides agree with TRBD1. The CDR3 spans 18 residues. The V and J ends lost 5 bases and 0 bases, in that order; junction bases with no gene match: 9. Germline V lookup: CDR1 SGHTA, CDR2 FQGNSA. The CDR3 loop reads CASSLTGTGYSGANVLTF. The CDR3 DNA reads as TGTGCCAGCAGCCTAACCGGGACAGGATACTCTGGGGCCAACGTCCTGACTTTC. Drawing the rest from reference TRBV7-2 and TRBJ2-6, the complete variable domain is GAGVSQSPSNKVTEKGKDVELRCDPISGHTALYWYRQSLGQGLEFLIYFQGNSAPDKSGLPSDRFSAERTGGSVSTLTIQRTQQEDSAVYLCASSLTGTGYSGANVLTFGAGSRLTVL.

This clonotype was recorded only once. This may come from a read error, since a much larger clone is one base off. This chain joins TRBV6-2 or TRBV6-3 and TRBJ2-1; D remains unclear. Germline lookup yields CDR1 MNHEY and CDR2 SVGEGT. CDR3 length equals 15 residues. As DNA, the CDR3 is TGTGCCAGCCTGTACGACTTCAGATCCTACAATGAGCAGGTCTTC. Translated, it gives CASLYDFRSYNEQVF.

This clonotype was observed a few times. The V gene is TRBV7-2, the J gene TRBJ2-4; the match to TRBD2 covers 8 bases. V lost 3 bases, J lost 0 bases, and 1 base stayed unmatched. Germline V gene sequence: CDR1 SGHTA, CDR2 FQGNSA. The CDR3 totals 15 residues. CDR3 sequence (DNA): TGTGCCAGCAGCTTTACTAGCGGAGCCAAAAACATTCAGTACTTC. Protein: CASSFTSGAKNIQYF.

This clonotype was detected ten times or more. This chain joins TRBV3-1 and TRBJ1-2, with a possible D match to TRBD1 (5 bases). This CDR3 is built from 14 residues. Germline-derived CDR1 and CDR2 are LGHDT and YNNKEL (reference sequence). Trimming removed 2 bases from V and 4 bases from J, with 11 bases in between. The CDR3 is CASSQLQEIYGYTF. CDR3 bases: TGTGCCAGCAGCCAATTACAGGAAATCTATGGCTACACCTTC.

This clonotype was found many times. The rearrangement uses TRBV6-5 and TRBJ2-7, with D perhaps TRBD2 (6 bases). V lost 4 bases and J 6 bases, leaving 19 bases between the germline ends. The CDR3 runs 15 residues. CDR1 is MNHEY and CDR2 is SVGAGI in the germline V gene. As DNA, the CDR3 is TGTGCCAGCAGTTCCCTGGGAGGACTTCCCCTCGAGCAGTACTTC. It codes for CASSSLGGLPLEQYF.

The chain is built from TRBV7-9 and TRBJ2-1; no reliable D call. CDR1 and CDR2 (germline): SEHNR, FQNEAQ (reference sequence). Trimming left V 5 bases short and J 10 bases short, with 15 bases between. The CDR3 spans 13 residues. CDR3: CASSPTEREEQFF. In DNA, the CDR3 is TGTGCCAGCAGCCCCACGGAGCGTGAGGAGCAGTTCTTC.

There are many counts of this clonotype. The chain employs TRBV28 and TRBJ2-3, with a weak D call TRBD2 (6 bases). V lost 5 bases and J 7 bases, leaving 19 bases between the germline ends. The CDR3 is 15 residues long. CDR1 and CDR2 from the germline V gene are MDHEN and SYDVKM. CDR3 amino acids: CASSQPGAGGYTQYF. CDR3 DNA: TGTGCCAGCAGTCAACCGGGAGCCGGGGGTTATACGCAGTATTTT.

The rearrangement links TRBV5-1 to TRBJ1-1, with D possibly TRBD1 on 6 matching bases. Germline lookup yields CDR1 SGHRS and CDR2 YFSETQ. V lost 2 bases, J lost 5 bases, and 13 bases lay in between. The CDR3 totals 14 residues. Written as DNA, the CDR3 is TGCGCCAGCAGCTTTGGGGGGGCACGGACTGAAGCTTTCTTT. Its protein is CASSFGGARTEAFF.

Only a few counts were recorded for this clonotype. The DNA for the CDR3 is TGTGCCAGCAGCCAAGGACTAGCGGCCTACAATGAGCAGTTCTTC. Its translation: CASSQGLAAYNEQFF. The rearrangement uses TRBV14 and TRBJ2-1; 9 bases map to TRBD2. The junction had 0 bases not matched to a gene; V was cut back by 1 base and J by 2 bases. Looked up from germline, CDR1 is SGHDN and CDR2 is FVKESK. This CDR3 comprises 15 residues. The variable domain in full, completed from reference TRBV14 and TRBJ2-1, reads EAGVTQFPSHSVIEKGQTVTLRCDPISGHDNLYWYRRVMGKEIKFLLHFVKESKQDESGMPNNRFLAERTGGTYSTLKVQPAELEDSGVYFCASSQGLAAYNEQFFGPGTRLTVL.

The J gene is TRBJ2-3, the V gene TRBV20-1; tentative D call: TRBD2 (6 bases). V was pared by 3 bases and J by 0 bases, with 13 bases between. This CDR3 is 15 amino acids long. The V gene's germline CDR1 is DFQATT and CDR2 SNEGSKA (reference sequence). This CDR3 is CSARAGLPSTDTQYF. The CDR3 bases are TGCAGTGCTAGGGCGGGACTGCCTAGCACAGATACGCAGTATTTT.

The J gene is TRBJ2-7, the V gene TRBV20-1; the match to TRBD2 covers 14 bases. The V segment lost 4 bases and the J segment 5 bases; nucleotides outside the gene matches: 10. Germline lookup yields CDR1 DFQATT and CDR2 SNEGSKA (reference sequence). The CDR3 has 16 residues. This CDR3 reads CSAILGLAGVGHEQYF. DNA for the CDR3: TGCAGTGCTATCCTGGGACTAGCGGGAGTAGGCCACGAGCAGTACTTC.

Ten or more counts support this clonotype. The chain uses TRBV10-3 and TRBJ2-7; weak D call: TRBD1 (6 bases). Per the germline V gene, CDR1 is ENHRY and CDR2 is SYGVKD. This CDR3 is 12 amino acids long. The V gene lost 7 bases and the J gene lost 6 bases, with 13 bases spanning the gap. Here the CDR3 reads CAITKGGSEQYF. For the CDR3, the DNA is TGTGCCATCACGAAAGGGGGTTCCGAGCAGTACTTC.

This clonotype has a handful of counts. This chain uses TRBV20-1 with TRBJ2-1; TRBD2 is a possible D gene (6 bases). This CDR3 has 15 amino acids. The V gene's germline CDR1 is DFQATT and CDR2 SNEGSKA (reference sequence). V lost 6 bases to trimming and J lost 3 bases, with 18 bases between them. The CDR3 DNA follows: TGCAGTGCCCCGGTGCGGGCGGGGTTCTACAATGAGCAGTTCTTC. Encoded protein: CSAPVRAGFYNEQFF.

This clonotype appeared a few times. The chain recombines TRBV11-3 with TRBJ2-1; 7 nucleotides match TRBD1. The junction had 13 bases not matched to a gene; V was cut back by 5 bases and J by 0 bases. Per the germline V gene, CDR1 is SGHNT and CDR2 is YENEEA. CDR3 size: 18 residues. CDR3 bases: TGTGCCAGCAGCCTCCTCAGGGACAGTCAGAGCTCCTACAATGAGCAGTTCTTC. The encoded protein is CASSLLRDSQSSYNEQFF.

This clonotype showed up many times. One junction end does not reproduce the germline sequence, and a read error may be involved. The chain has TRBV7-7 and TRBJ2-1; 7 bases map to TRBD1. This CDR3 is built from 15 residues. CDR1 and CDR2 from the germline V gene are SSHAT and FNYEAQ (reference sequence). CDR3 sequence (DNA): TGTGCTAGCAGCCTTCGGTCCGGGACAGAGAATGAGCAGTTCTTC. This encodes CASSLRSGTENEQFF.

This clonotype was found many times. CDR3 coding DNA: TGCAGCGTTGCAGGGGGCGCCTACAATGAGCAGTTCTTC. Protein: CSVAGGAYNEQFF. This chain links TRBV29-1 with TRBJ2-1, with TRBD1 matching over 8 bases. The V and J ends lost 4 bases and 2 bases, in that order; junction bases with no gene match: 1. This CDR3 comprises 13 residues. The germline CDR1 and CDR2 sequences are SQVTM and ANQGSEA.

In the case of this clonotype: This may be a read error: a much more frequent sequence differs by one nucleotide. The chain recombines TRBV7-9 with TRBJ1-1, with a possible D match to TRBD1 (5 bases). V lost 5 bases and J lost 3, with 13 bases in between. Germline CDR1 is SEHNR and CDR2 is FQNEAQ (reference sequence). CDR3 length: 14 residues. The CDR3 DNA reads TGTGCCAGCAGCAGGGCAGGGCAGGACACTGAAGCTTTCTTT. It is translated as CASSRAGQDTEAFF.

The sample holds a few counts of this clonotype. The chain combines TRBV18 with TRBJ2-7; D is tentatively TRBD1 or TRBD2 (5 bases each). The CDR3 totals 14 residues. Germline CDR1 reads KGHSH; CDR2 reads LQKENI. V lost 3 bases to trimming and J lost 1 base, with 10 bases between them. CDR3 bases: TGTGCCAGCTCACCCCGGGACGGATCCTACGAGCAGTACTTC. It specifies CASSPRDGSYEQYF.

The chain combines TRBV7-2 with TRBJ1-5; no definite D call. The V end lost 3 bases, the J end lost 7 bases, and 10 bases lay between the germline ends. Germline V lookup: CDR1 SGHTA, CDR2 FQGNSA. The CDR3 is 13 residues long. This CDR3 reads CASSLGPIQPQHF. The DNA for the CDR3 is TGTGCCAGCAGCTTGGGCCCCATCCAGCCCCAGCATTTT.

This clonotype appeared a few times. V gene TRBV7-9 combines with J gene TRBJ2-1; D perhaps matches TRBD2 (6 bases). V dropped 1 base and J dropped 9 bases, with 10 bases sitting between them. This CDR3 region has 13 residues. CDR1 is SEHNR and CDR2 is FQNEAQ in the germline V gene (reference sequence). The CDR3 DNA sequence: TGTGCCAGCAGCTTAGAGGGAGGAGTTGAGCAGTTCTTC. This translates into CASSLEGGVEQFF.

This clonotype was found many times. This chain joins TRBV19 and TRBJ1-5, with D uncertain. Trimming shortened V by 6 bases and J by 1 base, and 13 bases separated the two germline ends. The CDR3 consists of 15 residues. The germline V gene has CDR1 LNHDA and CDR2 SQIVND (reference sequence). CDR3 DNA: TGTGCCAGTAGCAATGCGCCCAACAGCAATCAGCCCCAGCATTTT. Translated: CASSNAPNSNQPQHF. The entire variable domain, with the rest obtained from reference TRBV19 and TRBJ1-5, is as follows: DGGITQSPKYLFRKEGQNVTLSCEQNLNHDAMYWYRQDPGQGLRLIYYSQIVNDFQKGDIAEGYSVSREKKESFPLTVTSAQKNPTAFYLCASSNAPNSNQPQHFGDGTRLSIL.

This sequence joins TRBV5-1 and TRBJ2-7; D not certain. Germline loops: CDR1 SGHRS, CDR2 YFSETQ. With 4 bases removed from V and 5 bases from J, the gap between germline ends came to 13 bases. CDR3 length equals 13 residues. CDR3 loop: CASSNLQVDEQYF. CDR3 DNA sequence: TGCGCCAGCAGCAACCTTCAGGTAGACGAGCAGTACTTC.

This clonotype was recorded at least ten times. The rearrangement joins TRBV14 to TRBJ2-7; TRBD2 might be the D (5 bases). Trimming took 6 bases from V and 0 from J, leaving 12 bases between them. This CDR3 has 14 amino acids. Germline V gene lookup returns CDR1 SGHDN and CDR2 FVKESK. The CDR3 coding sequence is TGTGCCAGCAGAAGCACGGGGTCCTCCTACGAGCAGTACTTC. It is translated as CASRSTGSSYEQYF.

In its sample, this clonotype was seen many times. V usage is TRBV7-9 and J usage is TRBJ1-1; no clear D gene. V lost 3 bases to trimming and J lost 1 base, with 12 bases between them. Germline loops: CDR1 SEHNR, CDR2 FQNEAQ (reference sequence). The CDR3 is made up of 15 amino acids. CDR3 nucleotides: TGTGCCAGCAGCTTGGGGAGGTATACGAACACTGAAGCTTTCTTT. This codes for CASSLGRYTNTEAFF.

Note on this clonotype: The junction departs from germline at one end; a sequencing error may be responsible. The chain combines TRBV6-1 with TRBJ1-5; weak D call: TRBD1 (5 bases). The CDR3 consists of 16 residues. Per germline, CDR1 MNHNS and CDR2 SASEGT. Here the CDR3 DNA reads TGTGCCAGCAGGGAAGATGGGGGTCGGAGCAATCAGCCCCAGCATTTT. This gives the protein CASREDGGRSNQPQHF.